This T cell receptor beta chain originates from a study of blood T cell repertoires in COVID-19. Whole-study context: Researchers got acute and convalescent COVID-19 samples from the United States, Italy and Spain. Sources were T cells, B-cell-depleted T cells, or PBMCs; the material itself was cDNA or gDNA.

Authors' data handling: Amplified reference gene primers provided the basis for estimating nucleated cell counts. Method: immunoSEQ multiplex PCR; TCRdb's copy keeps in-frame clones and lacks some. V and J calls and clone size are as listed in that table; D and trimming were resolved from the DNA. This sample has 200,000 to 250,000 clones, with 80% found just once. V dropped 0 bases and J dropped 0 bases, with 9 bases sitting between them. The length of the CDR3 is 15 residues. Germline V gene sequence: CDR1 KGHSH, CDR2 LQKENI. The chain couples TRBV18 to TRBJ2-7, with D possibly being TRBD2 (5 bases). Sequenced sample: peripheral blood. This TCR was sampled from a woman aged 70-85 years with acute or convalescent COVID-19. CDR3 coding DNA: TGTGCCAGCTCACCACCGATGGGGAGCTCCTACGAGCAGTACTTC. Its translation is CASSPPMGSSYEQYF.